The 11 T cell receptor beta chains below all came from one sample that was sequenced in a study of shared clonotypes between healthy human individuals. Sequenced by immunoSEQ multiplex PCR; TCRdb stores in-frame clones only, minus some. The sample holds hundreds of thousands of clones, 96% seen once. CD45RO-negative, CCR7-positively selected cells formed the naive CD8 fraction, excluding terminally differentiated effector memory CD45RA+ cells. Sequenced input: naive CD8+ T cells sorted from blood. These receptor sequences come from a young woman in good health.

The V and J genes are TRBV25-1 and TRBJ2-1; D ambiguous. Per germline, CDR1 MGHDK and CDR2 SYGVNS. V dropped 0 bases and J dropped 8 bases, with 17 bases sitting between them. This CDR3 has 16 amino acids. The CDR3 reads CASSEYGRTLSDEQFF. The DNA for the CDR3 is TGTGCCAGCAGTGAATATGGACGGACGTTAAGCGATGAGCAGTTCTTC.

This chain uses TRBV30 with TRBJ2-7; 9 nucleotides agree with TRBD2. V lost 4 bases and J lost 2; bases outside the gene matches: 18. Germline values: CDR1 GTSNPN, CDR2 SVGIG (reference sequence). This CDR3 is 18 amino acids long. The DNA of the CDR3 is TGTGCCTGGACCACTAGCGGGCGAGCAGTTTTAAGACCCTACGAGCAGTACTTC. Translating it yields CAWTTSGRAVLRPYEQYF.

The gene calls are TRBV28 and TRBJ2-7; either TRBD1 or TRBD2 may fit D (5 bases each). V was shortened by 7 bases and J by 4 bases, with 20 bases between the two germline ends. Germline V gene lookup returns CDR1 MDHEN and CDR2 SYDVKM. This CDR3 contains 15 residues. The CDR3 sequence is CASTKTVGRSYEQYF. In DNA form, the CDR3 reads TGTGCCAGCACTAAGACTGTGGGACGGTCGTACGAGCAGTACTTC.

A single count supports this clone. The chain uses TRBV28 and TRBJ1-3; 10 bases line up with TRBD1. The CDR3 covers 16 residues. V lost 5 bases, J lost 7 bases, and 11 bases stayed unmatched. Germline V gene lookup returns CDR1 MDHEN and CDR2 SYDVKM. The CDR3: CASSPLGQGLLNTIYF. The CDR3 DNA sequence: TGTGCCAGCAGTCCCTTGGGACAGGGGTTGTTGAACACCATATATTTT.

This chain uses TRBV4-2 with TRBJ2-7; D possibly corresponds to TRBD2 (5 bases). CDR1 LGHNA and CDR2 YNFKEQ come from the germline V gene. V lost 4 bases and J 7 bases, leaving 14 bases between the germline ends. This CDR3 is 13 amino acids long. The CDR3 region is CASSPALALEQYF. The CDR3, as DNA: TGTGCCAGCAGCCCAGCGCTAGCTTTGGAGCAGTACTTC.

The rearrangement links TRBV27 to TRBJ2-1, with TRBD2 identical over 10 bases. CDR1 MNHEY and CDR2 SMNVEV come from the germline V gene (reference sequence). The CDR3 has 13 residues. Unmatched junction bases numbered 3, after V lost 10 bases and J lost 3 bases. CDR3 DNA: TGTGCCACCTCTAGCGGGAGCTACAATGAGCAGTTCTTC. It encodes CATSSGSYNEQFF.

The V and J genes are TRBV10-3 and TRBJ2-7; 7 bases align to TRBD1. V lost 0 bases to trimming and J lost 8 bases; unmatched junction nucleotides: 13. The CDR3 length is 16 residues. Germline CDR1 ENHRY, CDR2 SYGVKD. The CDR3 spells CAISESTGQIRLQQYF. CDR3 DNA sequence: TGTGCCATCAGTGAGTCGACAGGGCAGATTCGATTACAGCAGTACTTC.

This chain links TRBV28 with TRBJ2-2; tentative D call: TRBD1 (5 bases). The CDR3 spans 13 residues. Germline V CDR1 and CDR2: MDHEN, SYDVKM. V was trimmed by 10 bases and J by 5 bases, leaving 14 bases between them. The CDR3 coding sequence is TGTGCCATCAGGGCGGTGGGGACCGGGGAGCTGTTTTTT. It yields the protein CAIRAVGTGELFF.

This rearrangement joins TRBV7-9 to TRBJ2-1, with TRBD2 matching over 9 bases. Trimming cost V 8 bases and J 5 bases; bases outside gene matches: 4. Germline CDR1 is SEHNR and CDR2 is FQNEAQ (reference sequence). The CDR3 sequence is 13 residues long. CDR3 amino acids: CASGGLANNEQFF. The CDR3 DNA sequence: TGTGCCAGCGGGGGACTAGCCAACAATGAGCAGTTCTTC. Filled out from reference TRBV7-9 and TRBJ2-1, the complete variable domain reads DTGVSQNPRHKITKRGQNVTFRCDPISEHNRLYWYRQTLGQGPEFLTYFQNEAQLEKSRLLSDRFSAERPKGSFSTLEIQRTEQGDSAMYLCASGGLANNEQFFGPGTRLTVL.

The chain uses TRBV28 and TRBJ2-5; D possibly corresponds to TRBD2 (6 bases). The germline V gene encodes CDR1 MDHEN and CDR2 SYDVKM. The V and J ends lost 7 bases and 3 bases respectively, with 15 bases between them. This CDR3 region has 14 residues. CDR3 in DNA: TGTGCCAGCAATAAACTAGCTCGGGAAGAGACCCAGTACTTC. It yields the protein CASNKLAREETQYF. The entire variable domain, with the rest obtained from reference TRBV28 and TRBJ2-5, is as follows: DVKVTQSSRYLVKRTGEKVFLECVQDMDHENMFWYRQDPGLGLRLIYFSYDVKMKEKGDIPEGYSVSREKKERFSLILESASTNQTSMYLCASNKLAREETQYFGPGTRLLVL.

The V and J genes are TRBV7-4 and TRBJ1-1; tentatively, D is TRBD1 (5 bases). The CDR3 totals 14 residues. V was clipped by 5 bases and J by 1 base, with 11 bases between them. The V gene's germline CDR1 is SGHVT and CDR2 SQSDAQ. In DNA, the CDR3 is TGTGCCAGCAGCGCCTCGACAGAGAACACTGAAGCTTTCTTT. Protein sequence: CASSASTENTEAFF.